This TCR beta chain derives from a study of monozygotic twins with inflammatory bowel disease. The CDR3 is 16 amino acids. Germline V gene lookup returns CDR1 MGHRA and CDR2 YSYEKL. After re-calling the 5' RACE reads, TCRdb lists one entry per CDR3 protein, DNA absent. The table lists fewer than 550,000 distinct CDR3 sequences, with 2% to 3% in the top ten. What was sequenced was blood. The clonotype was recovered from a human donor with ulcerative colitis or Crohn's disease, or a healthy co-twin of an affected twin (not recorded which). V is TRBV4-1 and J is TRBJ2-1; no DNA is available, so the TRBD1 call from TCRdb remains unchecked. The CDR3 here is CASSQVLGQRNNEQFF.